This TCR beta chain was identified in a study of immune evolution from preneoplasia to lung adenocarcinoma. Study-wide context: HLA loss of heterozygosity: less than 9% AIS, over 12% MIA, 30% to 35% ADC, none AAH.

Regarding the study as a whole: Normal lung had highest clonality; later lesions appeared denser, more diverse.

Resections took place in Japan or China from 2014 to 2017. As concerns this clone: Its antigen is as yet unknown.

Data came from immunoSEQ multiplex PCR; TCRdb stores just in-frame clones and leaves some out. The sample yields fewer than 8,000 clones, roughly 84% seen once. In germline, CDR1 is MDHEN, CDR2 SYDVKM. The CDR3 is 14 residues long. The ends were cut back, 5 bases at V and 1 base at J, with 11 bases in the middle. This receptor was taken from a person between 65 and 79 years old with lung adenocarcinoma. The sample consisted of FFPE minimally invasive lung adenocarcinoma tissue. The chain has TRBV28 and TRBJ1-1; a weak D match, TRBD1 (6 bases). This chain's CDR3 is CASSPPTGNTEAFF. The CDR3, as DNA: TGTGCCAGCAGTCCCCCGACAGGGAACACTGAAGCTTTCTTT.